This is a list of T cell receptor beta chains from one sample in a study of control samples from healthy donors and cancer patients. Using immunoSEQ multiplex PCR, the repertoire was profiled, and TCRdb retains in-frame clones only, with some absent. In the table there are about 410,000 clones, roughly 90% of which are singletons. Sequenced input: PBMCs. These receptors were collected from a middle-aged man with head and neck cancer. Each CDR3 is given with its conserved first and last residue. Fields, in order: clone size, J gene, D gene, V gene, CDR3 DNA, CDR3 protein. D genes are given only for firm matches. Expanded clones get a size class; other rows say once, few or many, or leave the size out.

abundance: NA
j_gene: TRBJ1-5
d_gene: NA
v_gene: TRBV25-1
CDR3nt: TGTGCCAGCATGTCCGGGACATCTGACAATCAGCCCCAGCATTTT
CDR3aa: CASMSGTSDNQPQHF

abundance: NA
j_gene: TRBJ2-7
d_gene: NA
v_gene: TRBV6-1
CDR3nt: TGTGCCAGCAGTGAAGTTGTAGTCACCTACGAGCAGTACTTC
CDR3aa: CASSEVVVTYEQYF

abundance: NA
j_gene: TRBJ2-1
d_gene: NA
v_gene: TRBV7-9
CDR3nt: TGTGCCAGCAGCTCTGGGCCTGGAAGCTCCTACAATGAGCAGTTCTTC
CDR3aa: CASSSGPGSSYNEQFF

abundance: NA
j_gene: TRBJ2-7
d_gene: NA
v_gene: TRBV4-1
CDR3nt: TGCGCCAGCAGCCAAGACCGCAGCTCCTACGAGCAGTACTTC
CDR3aa: CASSQDRSSYEQYF

abundance: NA
j_gene: TRBJ1-3
d_gene: NA
v_gene: TRBV11-3
CDR3nt: TGTGCCAGCAGCCTCGCCCCTGGAAACACCATATATTTT
CDR3aa: CASSLAPGNTIYF

abundance: once
j_gene: TRBJ2-2
d_gene: TRBD1
v_gene: TRBV24-1
CDR3nt: TGTGCCACCAGTGCCCCCGGGACAGAGAACACCGGGGAGCTGTTTTTT
CDR3aa: CATSAPGTENTGELFF

abundance: NA
j_gene: TRBJ1-5
d_gene: TRBD1
v_gene: TRBV15
CDR3nt: TGTGCCACCAGCAGAGGGGATGGACAGGGTCATCAGCCCCAGCATTTT
CDR3aa: CATSRGDGQGHQPQHF

abundance: once
j_gene: TRBJ2-2
d_gene: NA
v_gene: TRBV2
CDR3nt: TGTGCCAGCAGTGACGGGACAATTTTAGGGGAGCTGTTTTTT
CDR3aa: CASSDGTILGELFF

abundance: NA
j_gene: TRBJ2-7
d_gene: TRBD1
v_gene: TRBV30
CDR3nt: TGTGCCTGGGACCGGGACAGAGGCTCCTACGAGCAGTACTTC
CDR3aa: CAWDRDRGSYEQYF

abundance: NA
j_gene: TRBJ1-3
d_gene: NA
v_gene: TRBV2
CDR3nt: TGTGCCAGCACAGAATTCTCTGGAAACACCATATATTTT
CDR3aa: CASTEFSGNTIYF

abundance: few
j_gene: TRBJ2-2
d_gene: NA
v_gene: TRBV7-2
CDR3nt: TGTGCCAGCAGCTTAGGTGGGATCGGGGAGCTGTTTTTT
CDR3aa: CASSLGGIGELFF

abundance: NA
j_gene: TRBJ2-3
d_gene: NA
v_gene: TRBV4-2
CDR3nt: TGTGCCAGCAGCCAAGATGGGTGGGATACGCAGTATTTT
CDR3aa: CASSQDGWDTQYF

abundance: NA
j_gene: TRBJ2-3
d_gene: TRBD2
v_gene: TRBV28
CDR3nt: TGTGCCAGCACGGGACTACTTTTAGATACGCAGTATTTT
CDR3aa: CASTGLLLDTQYF

abundance: NA
j_gene: TRBJ2-7
d_gene: NA
v_gene: TRBV27
CDR3nt: TGTGCCAGCAGTCCTAACAGCCAGGGATACGAGCAGTACTTC
CDR3aa: CASSPNSQGYEQYF

abundance: NA
j_gene: TRBJ2-4
d_gene: NA
v_gene: TRBV13
CDR3nt: TGTGCCAGCAGCTTCGAGACGGCTAAAAACATTCAGTACTTC
CDR3aa: CASSFETAKNIQYF

abundance: once
j_gene: TRBJ1-2
d_gene: TRBD1
v_gene: TRBV13
CDR3nt: TGTGCCAGCAGCTCGGACAGGGGCTCTCACTATGGCTACACCTTC
CDR3aa: CASSSDRGSHYGYTF

abundance: NA
j_gene: TRBJ2-7
d_gene: NA
v_gene: TRBV6-5
CDR3nt: TGTGCCAGCAGTTACATTGAAGGCGGGGCGGGGTACGAGCAGTACTTC
CDR3aa: CASSYIEGGAGYEQYF

abundance: NA
j_gene: TRBJ1-2
d_gene: TRBD1
v_gene: TRBV30
CDR3nt: TGTGCCTGGACCCGGGACAGGGCCCCGTACTATGGCTACACCTTC
CDR3aa: CAWTRDRAPYYGYTF

abundance: NA
j_gene: TRBJ2-3
d_gene: TRBD1
v_gene: TRBV12-5
CDR3nt: TGTGCTAGTGGTTTGGGGACAGGGAACACAGATACGCAGTATTTT
CDR3aa: CASGLGTGNTDTQYF

abundance: NA
j_gene: TRBJ2-1
d_gene: TRBD2
v_gene: TRBV5-6
CDR3nt: TGTGCCAGCAGCTTGGTCCGCCTAGCGGGGACTATAGATGAGCAGTTCTTC
CDR3aa: CASSLVRLAGTIDEQFF

abundance: NA
j_gene: TRBJ1-5
d_gene: NA
v_gene: TRBV19
CDR3nt: TGTGCCAGTAGTATAGATACGGTTTACCAGCCCCAGCATTTT
CDR3aa: CASSIDTVYQPQHF

abundance: NA
j_gene: TRBJ2-4
d_gene: TRBD2
v_gene: TRBV10-3
CDR3nt: TGTGCCACCTCCGGGGGGTCTGCCAAAAACATTCAGTACTTC
CDR3aa: CATSGGSAKNIQYF

abundance: NA
j_gene: TRBJ1-5
d_gene: TRBD1
v_gene: TRBV2
CDR3nt: TGTGCCAGCAGCCGCGACAGGGGGGAACAGCCCCAGCATTTT
CDR3aa: CASSRDRGEQPQHF

abundance: NA
j_gene: TRBJ2-7
d_gene: NA
v_gene: TRBV5-4
CDR3nt: TGTGCCAGCAGCTTGGCTCACAGGGGGGGTCTCGAGCAGTACTTC
CDR3aa: CASSLAHRGGLEQYF

abundance: NA
j_gene: TRBJ2-1
d_gene: TRBD2
v_gene: TRBV5-4
CDR3nt: TGTGCCAGCAGCTCCTACCTAGCGGGGGGGAAAAATGAGCAGTTCTTC
CDR3aa: CASSSYLAGGKNEQFF

abundance: NA
j_gene: TRBJ1-2
d_gene: NA
v_gene: TRBV14
CDR3nt: TGTGCCAGCAGCCAGGCAGTTAACTATGGCTACACCTTC
CDR3aa: CASSQAVNYGYTF

abundance: once
j_gene: TRBJ1-4
d_gene: NA
v_gene: TRBV19
CDR3nt: TGTGCCAGTAGCACCATAGCAACTAATGAAAAACTGTTTTTT
CDR3aa: CASSTIATNEKLFF

abundance: NA
j_gene: TRBJ2-3
d_gene: NA
v_gene: TRBV28
CDR3nt: TGTGCCAGCAGCCCCGGGGACACCTTTAGCACAGATACGCAGTATTTT
CDR3aa: CASSPGDTFSTDTQYF